This T cell receptor beta chain stems from a study of blood T cell repertoires in COVID-19. The protocol was immunoSEQ multiplex PCR, while the TCRdb copy is restricted to in-frame clones and leaves out a portion. This sample yields approximately 160,000 clones, of which more than 70% are seen a single time; about 4% belongs to the top ten. The study recruited people aged roughly 18 to 89 years across more than 20 US areas. V was trimmed by 1 base and J by 4 bases, leaving 13 bases between them. The CDR3 is 15 amino acids. Germline CDR1 is MGHRA and CDR2 is YSYEKL. The specimen was PBMCs or T cells enriched from blood (not recorded which). The receptor's source is a woman in her forties or fifties in a cohort exposed to, infected with or recovered from COVID-19 (not recorded which). The chain is built from TRBV4-1 and TRBJ2-5; possibly TRBD2 for D (6 bases). The CDR3: CASSQGQGEVETQYF. CDR3 DNA: TGCGCCAGCAGCCAAGGGCAAGGGGAGGTAGAGACCCAGTACTTC.